The present entry profiles one T cell receptor (beta chain) with its context. This record comes from a study of control samples from healthy donors and cancer patients. Libraries were prepared by immunoSEQ multiplex PCR; TCRdb keeps only in-frame clonotypes and omits some of them. The profile shows some 95,000 clones, approximately 92% of them singletons. CDR3 length: 15 amino acids. This sequence joins TRBV21-1 and TRBJ1-2. TRBV21-1 is a listed pseudogene. This TCR was recovered from a human donor in good health. The donor label of this sample is uncertain. The sample comprised blood. The CDR3 region has the DNA TGTGCCAGCAGCAAAGCGCTTTTAGGTATCGATGGCTACACCTTC. The encoded protein is CASSKALLGIDGYTF.